What follows is one T cell receptor (beta chain) and its context. The antigen is undetermined. Template switching created a universal primer site, and the cDNA included unique molecular identifiers. TCRdb analysed the 5' RACE reads with MiXCR anew, one entry per CDR3 protein. The repertoire holds 230,000 or so distinct CDR3 sequences, with about 9% as singletons. Healthy Caucasians made up all donors. This sample was included in a study of identical twins. V lost 3 bases, J lost 1 base, and 2 bases stayed unmatched. The germline CDR1 and CDR2 sequences are MNHEY and SVGAGI. The CDR3 runs 14 residues. Study-wide results and caveats: Out-of-frame TCR alpha sharing in monozygotic twins exceeded recombination model predictions. A cross-sectional statistical analysis, not follow-up of the same donors, supported the conclusions.

Separately, the same data were catalogued under a study of yellow fever vaccine responses in identical twins.

What was sequenced was CD8+ T cells sorted from blood. The V call is TRBV6-5, the J call TRBJ2-5; 7 positions match TRBD1. The TCR was taken from a young woman in good health. The CDR3 region is CASSYGTAQETQYF. CDR3 nucleotides: TGTGCCAGCAGTTATGGGACAGCCCAAGAGACCCAGTACTTC.